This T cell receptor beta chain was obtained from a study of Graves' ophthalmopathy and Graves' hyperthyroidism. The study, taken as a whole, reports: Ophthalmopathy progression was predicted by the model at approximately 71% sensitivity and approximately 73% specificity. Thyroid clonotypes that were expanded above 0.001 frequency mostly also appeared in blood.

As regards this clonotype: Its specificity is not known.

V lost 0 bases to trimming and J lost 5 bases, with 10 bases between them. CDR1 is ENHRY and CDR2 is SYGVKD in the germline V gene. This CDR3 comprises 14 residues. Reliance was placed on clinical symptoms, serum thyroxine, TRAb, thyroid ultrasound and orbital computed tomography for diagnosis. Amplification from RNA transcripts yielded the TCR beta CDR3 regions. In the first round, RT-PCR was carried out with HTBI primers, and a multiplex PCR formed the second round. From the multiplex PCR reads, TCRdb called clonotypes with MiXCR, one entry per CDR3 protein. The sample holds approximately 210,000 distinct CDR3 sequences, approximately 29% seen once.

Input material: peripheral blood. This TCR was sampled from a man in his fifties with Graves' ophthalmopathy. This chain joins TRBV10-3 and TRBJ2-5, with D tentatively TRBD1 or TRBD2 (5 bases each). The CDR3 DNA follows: TGTGCCATCAGTGAGTCTGGCAGGGAGGAGACCCAGTACTTC. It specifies CAISESGREETQYF.